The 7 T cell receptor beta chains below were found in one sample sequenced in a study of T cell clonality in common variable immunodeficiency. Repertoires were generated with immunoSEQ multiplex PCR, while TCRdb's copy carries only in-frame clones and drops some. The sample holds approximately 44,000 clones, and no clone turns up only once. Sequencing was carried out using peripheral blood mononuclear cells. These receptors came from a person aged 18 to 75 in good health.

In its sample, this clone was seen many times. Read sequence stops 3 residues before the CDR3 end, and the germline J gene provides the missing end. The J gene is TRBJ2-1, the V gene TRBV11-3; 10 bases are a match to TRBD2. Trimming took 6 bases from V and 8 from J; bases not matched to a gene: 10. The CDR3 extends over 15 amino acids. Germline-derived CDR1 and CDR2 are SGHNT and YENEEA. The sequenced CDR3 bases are TGTGCCAGCAGTCTGAGCGGGGGGGCGTTCTATGAG. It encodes CASSLSGGAFYE. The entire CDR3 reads CASSLSGGAFYEQFF.

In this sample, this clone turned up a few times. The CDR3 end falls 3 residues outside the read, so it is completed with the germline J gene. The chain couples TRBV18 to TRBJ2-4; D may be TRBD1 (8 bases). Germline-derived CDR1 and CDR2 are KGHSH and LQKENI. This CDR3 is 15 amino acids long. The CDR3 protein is CASSPGLTGGDGQYF. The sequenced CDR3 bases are TGTGCCAGCTCACCAGGATTAACAGGGGGGGACGGT.

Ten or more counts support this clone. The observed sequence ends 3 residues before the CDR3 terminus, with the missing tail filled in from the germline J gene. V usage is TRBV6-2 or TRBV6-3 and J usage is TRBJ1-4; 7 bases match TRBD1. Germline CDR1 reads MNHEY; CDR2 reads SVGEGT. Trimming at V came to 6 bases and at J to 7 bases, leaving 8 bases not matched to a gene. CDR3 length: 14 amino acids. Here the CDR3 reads CASRRGGGGEKLFF. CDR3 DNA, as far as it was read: TGTGCCAGCAGACGTGGAGGGGGCGGTGAAAAA.

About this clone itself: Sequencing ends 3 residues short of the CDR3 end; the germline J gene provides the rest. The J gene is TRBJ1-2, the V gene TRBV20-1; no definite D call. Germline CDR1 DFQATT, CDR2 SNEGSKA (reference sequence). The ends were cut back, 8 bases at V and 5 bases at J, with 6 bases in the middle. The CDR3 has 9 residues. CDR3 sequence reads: CSTKYGYTF. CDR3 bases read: TGCAGTACAAAATATGGC.

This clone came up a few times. The CDR3 sequence: CSARGTANYNEQFF. The DNA read from the CDR3 is TGCAGTGCTCGAGGGACAGCGAACTACAATGAG. V gene TRBV20-1 combines with J gene TRBJ2-1, with 7 positions matching TRBD1. The read falls 3 residues short of the CDR3 end, and the missing part is taken from the germline J gene. The length of the CDR3 is 14 residues. V dropped 5 bases and J dropped 3; count of bases not matched to a gene: 7. CDR1 and CDR2 from the germline V gene are DFQATT and SNEGSKA (reference sequence).

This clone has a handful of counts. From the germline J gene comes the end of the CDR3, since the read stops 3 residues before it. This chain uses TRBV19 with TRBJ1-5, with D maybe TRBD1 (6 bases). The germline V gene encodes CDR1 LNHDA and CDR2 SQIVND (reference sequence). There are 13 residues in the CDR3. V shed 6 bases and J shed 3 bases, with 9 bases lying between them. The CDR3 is CASRDRVNQPQHF. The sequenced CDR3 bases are TGTGCCAGTAGGGACAGAGTCAATCAGCCC.

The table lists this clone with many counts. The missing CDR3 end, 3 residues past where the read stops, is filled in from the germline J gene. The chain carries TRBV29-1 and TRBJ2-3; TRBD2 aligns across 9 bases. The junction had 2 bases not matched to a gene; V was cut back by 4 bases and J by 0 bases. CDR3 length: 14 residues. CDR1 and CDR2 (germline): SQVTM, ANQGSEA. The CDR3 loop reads CSVAAGGSTDTQYF. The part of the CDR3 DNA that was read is TGCAGCGTTGCCGCGGGGGGGAGCACAGATACG.